The clone carrying this T cell receptor beta chain was observed at least ten times. Its antigen is unknown. A lack of ophthalmopathy progression within 18 months defined stable Graves' hyperthyroidism. Newly diagnosed hyperthyroidism, duration under 2 months, in patients aged 18 to 65. TCR beta CDR3 region amplification was performed from RNA transcripts. The study used the HTBI primer set for a first-round RT-PCR of the TCR CDR3. TCRdb analysed the multiplex PCR reads with MiXCR anew, one entry per CDR3 protein. The data show around 200,000 distinct CDR3 sequences, around 19% seen once. The data derive from a study of T cells in Graves' hyperthyroidism and ophthalmopathy. Study-level background: Peripheral blood was taken when the disease was first diagnosed, before any treatment began. Study results and caveats: Ophthalmopathy stood apart from stable hyperthyroidism in a 13 V-J model.

Trimming removed 5 bases at V and 1 base at J, with 15 bases between. CDR1 is SGHAT, CDR2 FQNNGV, per germline. This CDR3 has 15 residues. The chain employs TRBV11-2 and TRBJ2-7, with D hard to call. Sequencing used blood. This receptor was identified in a man aged 35 to 55 with Graves' hyperthyroidism. Written as DNA, the CDR3 is TGTGCCAGCAGCCCCCCCTTGTACCGTTCCTACGAGCAGTACTTC. Protein sequence: CASSPPLYRSYEQYF.